The 11 T cell receptor beta chains given below trace back to one sample, sequenced in a study of radiation and T cells in renal cell carcinoma (TCRdb year 2020). Library generation was performed with the immunoSEQ multiplex PCR assay. TCRdb limited this immuneACCESS table to in-frame rearrangements with V and J called. A share of clones is missing; checked studies link under half to unresolved V genes, and the rest is unexplained. This sample lists more than 95,000 clones; roughly four fifths were detected once. The top ten hold 5.8% of the sample. The sample's time point, from its label and the paper: blood 2 weeks post-SBRT. This specimen's treatment or condition label, interpreted: 15 Gy SBRT to primary tumor, nephrectomy 4 weeks later. The sample was blood, taken from a patient whose treatment included radiotherapy and nephrectomy. These receptors came from a middle-aged man with renal cell carcinoma.

J is TRBJ2-7 and V is TRBV10-3; 7 nucleotides align to TRBD1. The CDR3 consists of 12 residues. Germline-derived CDR1 and CDR2 are ENHRY and SYGVKD. With V trimmed by 10 bases and J by 2 bases, 5 bases remained unmatched. CDR3 amino acids: CATRTGAYEQYF. As DNA, the CDR3 is TGTGCCACTCGGACAGGCGCCTACGAGCAGTACTTC.

The chain carries TRBV25-1 and TRBJ1-2, with D perhaps TRBD1 (6 bases). The CDR3 contains 14 residues. Trimming took 4 bases from V and 5 from J, leaving 14 bases between them. Germline V gene data show CDR1 as MGHDK and CDR2 as SYGVNS. CDR3 DNA: TGTGCCAGCAGTGGGAGGGGGATTTCATATGGCTACACCTTC. Translation gives CASSGRGISYGYTF.

This chain joins TRBV30 and TRBJ1-4, with 7 bases matching TRBD1. The CDR3 length is 13 residues. Germline values: CDR1 GTSNPN, CDR2 SVGIG (reference sequence). V dropped 4 bases and J dropped 16; count of bases not matched to a gene: 15. The CDR3 loop reads CAWIGKGGEDPFF. The CDR3 DNA reads as TGTGCCTGGATTGGGAAAGGGGGCGAAGATCCGTTTTTT. The full variable domain, rest sourced from reference TRBV30 and TRBJ1-4, is SQTIHQWPATLVQPVGSPLSLECTVEGTSNPNLYWYRQAAGRGLQLLFYSVGIGQISSEVPQNLSASRPQDRQFILSSKKLLLSDSGFYLCAWIGKGGEDPFFGSGTQLSVL.

This CDR3 is CASRAIQGLEPYEQYF. The DNA of the CDR3 is TGCGCCAGCAGAGCGATACAGGGGCTCGAGCCCTACGAGCAGTACTTC. The chain uses TRBV10-1 and TRBJ2-7, with 7 nucleotides matching TRBD1. CDR1 is WNHNN and CDR2 is SYGVQD in the germline V gene (reference sequence). J was trimmed by 2 bases and V by 6 bases; bases with no gene match: 13. This CDR3 has 16 residues.

This clone was detected once. The rearrangement links TRBV7-2 to TRBJ1-2; 11 bases fit TRBD1. J gave up 0 bases and V 5 bases, and 2 bases lay outside the gene matches. Germline CDR1 SGHTA, CDR2 FQGNSA. This CDR3 spans 15 amino acids. The CDR3: CASSPGQGANYGYTF. In DNA, the CDR3 is TGTGCCAGCAGCCCGGGACAGGGGGCTAACTATGGCTACACCTTC. The complete variable domain, with remaining parts taken from reference TRBV7-2 and TRBJ1-2, reads GAGVSQSPSNKVTEKGKDVELRCDPISGHTALYWYRQSLGQGLEFLIYFQGNSAPDKSGLPSDRFSAERTGGSVSTLTIQRTQQEDSAVYLCASSPGQGANYGYTFGSGTRLTVV.

This chain joins TRBV9 and TRBJ1-2, with D possibly matching TRBD1 (6 bases). V dropped 0 bases and J dropped 8 bases, with 11 bases sitting between them. The CDR3 extends over 13 amino acids. Germline V gives CDR1 SGDLS, CDR2 YYNGEE. This chain's CDR3 is CASSVAEGVGYTF. The CDR3 nucleotides read TGTGCCAGCAGCGTAGCTGAGGGGGTCGGCTACACCTTC.

The chain employs TRBV6-6 and TRBJ1-2; 10 bases match TRBD1. V lost 10 bases, J lost 0 bases, and 11 bases stayed unmatched. The CDR3 is 16 residues long. Germline CDR1 reads MNHNY; CDR2 reads SVGAGI (reference sequence). The CDR3 loop is CATYPGQGIANYGYTF. CDR3 DNA: TGTGCCACCTATCCGGGACAGGGGATTGCTAACTATGGCTACACCTTC.

This clone was detected once. The CDR3 DNA reads as TGTGCCAGCACTAGCGGGGGGGCGTCGGGTACGCAGTATTTT. Protein: CASTSGGASGTQYF. V and J are TRBV6-6 and TRBJ2-3; TRBD2 matches 12 bases. Trimming cost V 7 bases and J 8 bases; bases outside gene matches: 7. The CDR3 consists of 14 residues. Germline lookup yields CDR1 MNHNY and CDR2 SVGAGI (reference sequence).

This CDR3 reads CASSLSLGQFQYF. The CDR3 region has the DNA TGTGCCAGCAGTTTATCCCTCGGGCAGTTTCAGTACTTC. V gene TRBV28 combines with J gene TRBJ2-7; D not certain. CDR1 and CDR2 (germline): MDHEN, SYDVKM. This CDR3 region has 13 residues. V was clipped by 1 base and J by 10 bases, with 14 bases between them.

The chain is built from TRBV5-1 and TRBJ2-7, with D possibly TRBD1 on 5 matching bases. The CDR3 length is 14 residues. Between the trimmed V and J ends, which lost 0 bases and 6 bases, there was a span of 13 bases. The germline gives CDR1 SGHRS, CDR2 YFSETQ. The CDR3, as DNA: TGCGCCAGCAGCTTGGATCAGGGTGGTGTCGAGCAGTACTTC. Protein product: CASSLDQGGVEQYF.

This clone was observed a few times. The rearrangement joins TRBV27 to TRBJ1-5; perhaps TRBD1 as D (6 bases). The germline V gene encodes CDR1 MNHEY and CDR2 SMNVEV (reference sequence). Trimming removed 5 bases at V and 4 bases at J, with 12 bases between. The length of the CDR3 is 14 residues. The CDR3 here is CASSTGTGNQPQHF. The DNA of the CDR3 is TGTGCCAGCAGTACAGGGACGGGGAATCAGCCCCAGCATTTT.